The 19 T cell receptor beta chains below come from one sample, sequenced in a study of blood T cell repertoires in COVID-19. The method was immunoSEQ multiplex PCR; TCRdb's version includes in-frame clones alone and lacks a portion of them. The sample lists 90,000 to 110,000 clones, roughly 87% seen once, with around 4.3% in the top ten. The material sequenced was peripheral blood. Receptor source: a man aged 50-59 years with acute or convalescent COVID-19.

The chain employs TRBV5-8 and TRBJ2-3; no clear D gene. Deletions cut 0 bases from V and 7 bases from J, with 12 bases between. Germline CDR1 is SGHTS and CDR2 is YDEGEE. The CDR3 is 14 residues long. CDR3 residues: CASSLVFRVNTQYF. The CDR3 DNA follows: TGTGCCAGCAGCTTGGTCTTTCGAGTGAATACGCAGTATTTT. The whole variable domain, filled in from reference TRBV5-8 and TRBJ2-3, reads EAGVTQSPTHLIKTRGQQATLRCSPISGHTSVYWYQQALGLGLQFLLWYDEGEERNRGNFPPRFSGRQFPNYSSELNVNALELEDSALYLCASSLVFRVNTQYFGPGTRLTVL.

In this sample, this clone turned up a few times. This CDR3 reads CAGQPGGSTDTQYF. The CDR3 region has the DNA TGTGCCGGACAACCCGGGGGGTCCACAGATACGCAGTATTTT. The chain combines TRBV30 with TRBJ2-3; TRBD2 matches 7 bases. V dropped 8 bases and J dropped 2; count of bases not matched to a gene: 10. The CDR3 extends over 14 amino acids. The V gene's germline CDR1 is GTSNPN and CDR2 SVGIG (reference sequence).

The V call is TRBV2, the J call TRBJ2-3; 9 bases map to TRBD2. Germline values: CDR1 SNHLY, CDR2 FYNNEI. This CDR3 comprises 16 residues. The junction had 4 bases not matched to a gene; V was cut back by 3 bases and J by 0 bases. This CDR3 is CASSDWLAGSTDTQYF. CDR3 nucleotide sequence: TGTGCCAGCAGTGATTGGCTAGCGGGGAGCACAGATACGCAGTATTTT.

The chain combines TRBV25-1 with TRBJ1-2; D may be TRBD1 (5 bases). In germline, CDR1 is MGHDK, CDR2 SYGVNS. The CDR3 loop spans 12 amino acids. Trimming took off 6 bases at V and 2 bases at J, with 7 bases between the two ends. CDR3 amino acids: CASRDSNYGYTF. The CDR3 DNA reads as TGTGCCAGCAGAGACAGCAACTATGGCTACACCTTC.

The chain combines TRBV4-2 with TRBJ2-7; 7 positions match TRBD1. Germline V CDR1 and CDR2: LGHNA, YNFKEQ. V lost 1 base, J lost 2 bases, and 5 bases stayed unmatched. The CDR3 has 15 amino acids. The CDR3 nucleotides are TGTGCCAGCAGCCAAGCGATGGGACAGACCTACGAGCAGTACTTC. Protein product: CASSQAMGQTYEQYF.

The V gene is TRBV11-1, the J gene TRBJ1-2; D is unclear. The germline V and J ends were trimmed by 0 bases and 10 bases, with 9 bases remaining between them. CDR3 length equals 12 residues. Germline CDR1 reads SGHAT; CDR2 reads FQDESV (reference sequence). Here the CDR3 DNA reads TGTGCCAGCAGCTTAGCCCCAGAGGCCTACACCTTC. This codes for CASSLAPEAYTF.

The CDR3 reads CASSYRDSCEQYF. The CDR3 region has the DNA TGTGCCAGCAGTTACCGGGACAGCTGCGAGCAGTACTTC. The V and J genes are TRBV11-3 and TRBJ2-7; 7 nucleotides match TRBD1. From germline, CDR1 is SGHNT and CDR2 YENEEA. The J segment lost 6 bases and the V segment lost 6 bases, leaving 8 bases of the junction unmatched. This CDR3 has 13 residues. The complete variable domain, with remaining parts taken from reference TRBV11-3 and TRBJ2-7, reads EAGVVQSPRYKIIEKKQPVAFWCNPISGHNTLYWYLQNLGQGPELLIRYENEEAVDDSQLPKDRFSAERLKGVDSTLKIQPAELGDSAVYLCASSYRDSCEQYFGPGTRLTVT.

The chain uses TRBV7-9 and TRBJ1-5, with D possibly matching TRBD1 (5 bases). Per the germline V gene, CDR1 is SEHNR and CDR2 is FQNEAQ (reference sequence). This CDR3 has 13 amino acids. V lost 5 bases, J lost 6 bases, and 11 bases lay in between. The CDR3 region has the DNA TGTGCCAGCAGCCTCGCGGACATTCAGCCCCAGCATTTT. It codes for CASSLADIQPQHF.

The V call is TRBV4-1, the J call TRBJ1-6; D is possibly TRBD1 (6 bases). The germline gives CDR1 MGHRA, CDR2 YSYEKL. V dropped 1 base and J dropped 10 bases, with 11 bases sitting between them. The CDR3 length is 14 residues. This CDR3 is CASSQVGGHSPLHF. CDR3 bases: TGCGCCAGCAGCCAAGTGGGGGGGCACTCACCCCTCCACTTT.

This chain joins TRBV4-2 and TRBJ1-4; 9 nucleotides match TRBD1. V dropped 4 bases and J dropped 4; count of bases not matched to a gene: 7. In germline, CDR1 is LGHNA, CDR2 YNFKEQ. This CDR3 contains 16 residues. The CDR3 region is CASSPYGTGLNEKLFF. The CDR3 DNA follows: TGTGCCAGCAGCCCCTACGGGACAGGGCTTAATGAAAAACTGTTTTTT.

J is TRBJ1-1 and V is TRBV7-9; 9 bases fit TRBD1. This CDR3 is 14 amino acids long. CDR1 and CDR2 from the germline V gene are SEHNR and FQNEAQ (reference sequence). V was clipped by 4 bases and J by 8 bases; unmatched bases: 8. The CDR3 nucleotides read TGTGCCAGCAGCTCCTCGGACAGGGGCCGCGAAGCTTTCTTT. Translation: CASSSSDRGREAFF.

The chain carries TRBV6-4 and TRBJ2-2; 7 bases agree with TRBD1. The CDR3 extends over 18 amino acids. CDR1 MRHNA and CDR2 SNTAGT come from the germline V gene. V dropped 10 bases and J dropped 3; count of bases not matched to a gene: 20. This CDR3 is CATPTDRTNKPDTGELFF. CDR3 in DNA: TGTGCCACCCCAACGGACAGGACCAATAAACCCGACACCGGGGAGCTGTTTTTT.

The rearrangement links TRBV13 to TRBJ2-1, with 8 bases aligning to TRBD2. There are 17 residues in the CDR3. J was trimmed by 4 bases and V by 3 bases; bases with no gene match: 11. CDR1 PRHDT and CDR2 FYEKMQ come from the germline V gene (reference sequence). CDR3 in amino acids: CASSLTPRGANYNEQFF. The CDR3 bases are TGTGCCAGCAGCTTGACTCCGCGGGGGGCAAATTACAATGAGCAGTTCTTC.

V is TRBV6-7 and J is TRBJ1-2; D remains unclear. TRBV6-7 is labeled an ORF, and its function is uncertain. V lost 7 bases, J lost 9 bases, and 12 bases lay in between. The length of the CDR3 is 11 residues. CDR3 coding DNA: TGTGCCAGCACCTCATGGAGGCGCTACACCTTC. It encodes CASTSWRRYTF.

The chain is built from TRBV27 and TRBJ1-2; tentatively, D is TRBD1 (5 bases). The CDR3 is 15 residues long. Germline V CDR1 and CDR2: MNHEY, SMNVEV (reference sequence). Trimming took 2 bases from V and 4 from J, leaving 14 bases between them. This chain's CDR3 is CASSLEVLGLYGYTF. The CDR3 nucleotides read TGTGCCAGCAGTTTAGAGGTTTTGGGGCTCTATGGCTACACCTTC.

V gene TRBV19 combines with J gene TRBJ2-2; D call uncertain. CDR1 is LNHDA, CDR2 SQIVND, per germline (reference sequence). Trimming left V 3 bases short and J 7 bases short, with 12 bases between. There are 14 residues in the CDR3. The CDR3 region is CASSMGRLSGELFF. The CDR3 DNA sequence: TGTGCCAGTAGTATGGGCAGGTTGAGCGGGGAGCTGTTTTTT.

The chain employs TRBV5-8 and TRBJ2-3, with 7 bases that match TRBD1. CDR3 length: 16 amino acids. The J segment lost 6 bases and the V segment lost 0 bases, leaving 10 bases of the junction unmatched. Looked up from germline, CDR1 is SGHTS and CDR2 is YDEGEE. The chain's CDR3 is CASSLVGVRGSDTQYF. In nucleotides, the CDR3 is TGTGCCAGCAGCTTGGTGGGCGTCAGGGGGTCTGATACGCAGTATTTT.

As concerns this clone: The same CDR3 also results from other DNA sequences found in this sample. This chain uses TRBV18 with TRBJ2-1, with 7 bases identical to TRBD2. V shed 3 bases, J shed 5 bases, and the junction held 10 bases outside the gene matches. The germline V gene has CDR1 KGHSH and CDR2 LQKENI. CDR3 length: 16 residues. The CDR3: CASSPLTSGDHNEQFF. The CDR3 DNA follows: TGTGCCAGCTCACCGTTGACGAGCGGGGACCACAATGAGCAGTTCTTC.

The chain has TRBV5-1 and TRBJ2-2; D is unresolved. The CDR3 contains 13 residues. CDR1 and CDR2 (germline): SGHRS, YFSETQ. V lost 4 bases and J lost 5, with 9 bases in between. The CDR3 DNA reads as TGCGCCAGCAGCCCCGGTAGTACCGGGGAGCTGTTTTTT. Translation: CASSPGSTGELFF.